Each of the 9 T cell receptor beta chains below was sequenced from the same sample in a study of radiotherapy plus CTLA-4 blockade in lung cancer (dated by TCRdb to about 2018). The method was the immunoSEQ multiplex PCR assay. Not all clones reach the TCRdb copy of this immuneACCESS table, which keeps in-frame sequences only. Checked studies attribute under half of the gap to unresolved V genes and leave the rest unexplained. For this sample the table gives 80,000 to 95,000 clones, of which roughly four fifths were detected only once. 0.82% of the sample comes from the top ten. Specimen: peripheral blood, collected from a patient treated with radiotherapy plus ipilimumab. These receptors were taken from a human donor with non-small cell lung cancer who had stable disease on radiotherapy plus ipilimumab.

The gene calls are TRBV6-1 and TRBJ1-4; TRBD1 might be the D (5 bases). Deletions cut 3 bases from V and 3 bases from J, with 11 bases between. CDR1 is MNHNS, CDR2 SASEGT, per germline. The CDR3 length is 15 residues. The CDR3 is CASSDMQGANEKLFF. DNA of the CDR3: TGTGCCAGCAGTGATATGCAGGGTGCTAATGAAAAACTGTTTTTT.

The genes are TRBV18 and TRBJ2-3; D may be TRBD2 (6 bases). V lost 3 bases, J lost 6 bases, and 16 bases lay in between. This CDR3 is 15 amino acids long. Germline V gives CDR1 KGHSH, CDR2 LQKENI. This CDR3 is CASSPALSGGDTQYF. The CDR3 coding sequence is TGTGCCAGCTCACCCGCCCTGTCTGGGGGGGATACGCAGTATTTT.

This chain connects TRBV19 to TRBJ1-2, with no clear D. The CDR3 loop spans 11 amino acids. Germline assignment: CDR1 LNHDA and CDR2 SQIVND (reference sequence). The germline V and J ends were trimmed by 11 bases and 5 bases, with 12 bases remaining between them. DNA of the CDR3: TGTGCCGGGCGCATTGGATATGGCTACACCTTC. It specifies CAGRIGYGYTF.

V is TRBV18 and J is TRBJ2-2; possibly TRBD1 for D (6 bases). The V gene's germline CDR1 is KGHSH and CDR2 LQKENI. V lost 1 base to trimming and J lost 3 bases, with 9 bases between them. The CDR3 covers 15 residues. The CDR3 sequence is CASSPLDSDTGELFF. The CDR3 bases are TGTGCCAGCTCACCACTGGACAGCGACACCGGGGAGCTGTTTTTT.

For the CDR3, the DNA is TGTGCCAGCAGGCAGTACGACGGCTACACCTTC. Its protein is CASRQYDGYTF. The V call is TRBV6-5, the J call TRBJ1-2, with D unclear. With 6 bases removed from V and 8 bases from J, the gap between germline ends came to 10 bases. CDR1 is MNHEY and CDR2 is SVGAGI in the germline V gene. This CDR3 has 11 amino acids.

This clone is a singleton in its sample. The CDR3 reads CASSDAKGARAEAFF. The DNA for the CDR3 is TGTGCCAGCAGTGACGCTAAGGGGGCGCGGGCTGAAGCTTTCTTT. This sequence joins TRBV2 and TRBJ1-1, with 7 bases matching TRBD1. The V gene's germline CDR1 is SNHLY and CDR2 FYNNEI. The CDR3 sequence is 15 residues long. Trimming took 3 bases from V and 6 from J; bases not matched to a gene: 10.

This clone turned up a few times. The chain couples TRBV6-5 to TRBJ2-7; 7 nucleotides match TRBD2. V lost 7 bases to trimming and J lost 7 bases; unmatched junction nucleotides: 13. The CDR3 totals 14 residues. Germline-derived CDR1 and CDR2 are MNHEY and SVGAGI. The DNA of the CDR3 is TGTGCCAGCACCCTCGCCGGGCCGGGGGGAGAGCAGTACTTC. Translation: CASTLAGPGGEQYF.

The CDR3 region is CASSVGQGPATNEKLFF. DNA of the CDR3: TGCGCCAGCAGCGTGGGACAGGGCCCCGCAACTAATGAAAAACTGTTTTTT. The chain has TRBV5-1 and TRBJ1-4; 9 bases map to TRBD1. The CDR3 covers 17 residues. The V gene's germline CDR1 is SGHRS and CDR2 YFSETQ. V dropped 4 bases and J dropped 0; count of bases not matched to a gene: 7.

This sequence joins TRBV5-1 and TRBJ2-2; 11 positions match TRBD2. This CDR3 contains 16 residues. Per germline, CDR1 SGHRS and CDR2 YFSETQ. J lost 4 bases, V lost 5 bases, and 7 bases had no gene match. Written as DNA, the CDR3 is TGCGCCAGCAGGGAACTAGCGGGAGAGGGCACCGGGGAGCTGTTTTTT. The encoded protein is CASRELAGEGTGELFF.